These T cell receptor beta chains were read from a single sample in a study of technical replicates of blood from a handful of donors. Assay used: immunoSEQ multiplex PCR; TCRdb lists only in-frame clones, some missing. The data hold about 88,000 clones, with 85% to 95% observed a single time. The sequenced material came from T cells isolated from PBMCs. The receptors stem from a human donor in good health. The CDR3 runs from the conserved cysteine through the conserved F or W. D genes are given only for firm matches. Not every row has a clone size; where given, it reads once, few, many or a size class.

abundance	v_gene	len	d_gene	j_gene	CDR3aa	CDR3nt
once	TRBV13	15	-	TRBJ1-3	CASSSSGTRRNTIYF	TGTGCCAGCAGCTCAAGCGGGACACGAAGAAACACCATATATTTT
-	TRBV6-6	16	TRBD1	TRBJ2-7	CASSYTGQGAFYEQYF	TGTGCCAGCAGTTACACCGGACAGGGGGCTTTTTACGAGCAGTACTTC
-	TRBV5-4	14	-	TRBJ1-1	CASGTGLENTEAFF	TGTGCCAGCGGCACAGGGCTAGAGAACACTGAAGCTTTCTTT
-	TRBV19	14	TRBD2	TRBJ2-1	CASLAGGQYNEQFF	TGTGCCAGTCTAGCGGGGGGGCAGTACAATGAGCAGTTCTTC
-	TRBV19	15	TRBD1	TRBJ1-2	CASSIDGQGDYGYTF	TGTGCCAGTAGTATCGATGGGCAGGGGGACTATGGCTACACCTTC
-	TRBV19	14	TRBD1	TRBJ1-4	CASSVQGFNEKLFF	TGTGCCAGTAGCGTACAGGGGTTTAATGAAAAACTGTTTTTT
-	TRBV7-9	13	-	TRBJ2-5	CASSLGTQETQYF	TGTGCCAGCAGCTTGGGCACACAAGAGACCCAGTACTTC
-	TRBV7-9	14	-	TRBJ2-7	CASSFRDHPNSWYF	TGTGCCAGCAGCTTCCGGGATCACCCTAATTCGTGGTACTTC
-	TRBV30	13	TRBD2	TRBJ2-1	CACLRYGGNEQFF	TGTGCCTGCCTTAGGTACGGGGGGAATGAGCAGTTCTTC
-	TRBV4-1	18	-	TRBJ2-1	CASSQEYLRGGSYNEQFF	TGCGCCAGCAGCCAAGAGTACCTAAGGGGGGGATCCTACAATGAGCAGTTCTTC
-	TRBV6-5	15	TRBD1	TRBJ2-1	CASTTGTGGLNEQFF	TGTGCCAGCACCACCGGGACAGGGGGTTTGAATGAGCAGTTCTTC
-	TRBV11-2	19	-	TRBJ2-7	CASSLDLLGRGTFKDEQYF	TGTGCCAGCAGCTTAGATCTCCTGGGCAGGGGAACATTCAAGGACGAGCAGTACTTC
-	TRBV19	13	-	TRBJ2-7	CASSSRGLYEQYF	TGTGCCAGTAGCAGCAGAGGATTATACGAGCAGTACTTC
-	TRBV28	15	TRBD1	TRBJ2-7	CASTSRQGRLRSQYF	TGTGCCAGCACCTCGAGACAGGGTAGATTGAGATCGCAGTACTTC
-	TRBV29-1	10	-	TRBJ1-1	CSAGDTEAFF	TGCAGCGCCGGGGATACTGAAGCTTTCTTT
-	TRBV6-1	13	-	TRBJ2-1	CASSPYISNEQFF	TGTGCCAGCAGTCCGTATATTTCCAATGAGCAGTTCTTC
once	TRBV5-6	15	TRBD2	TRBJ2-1	CASSSVAGVSHEQFF	TGTGCCAGCAGCTCGGTAGCGGGGGTATCCCATGAGCAGTTCTTC
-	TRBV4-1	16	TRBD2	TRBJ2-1	CASSQEMTSVLNEQFF	TGCGCCAGCAGCCAAGAGATGACTAGCGTGCTCAATGAGCAGTTCTTC
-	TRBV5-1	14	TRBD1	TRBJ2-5	CASSFTTGEETQYF	TGCGCCAGCAGCTTCACAACAGGGGAAGAGACCCAGTACTTC
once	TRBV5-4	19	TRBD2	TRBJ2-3	CASSLYRTSGSPATDTQYF	TGTGCCAGCAGCTTATATCGGACTAGCGGGAGCCCGGCGACAGATACGCAGTATTTT
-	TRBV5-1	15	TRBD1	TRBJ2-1	CASSGTGDSYNEQFF	TGCGCCAGCTCCGGGACAGGGGACTCCTACAATGAGCAGTTCTTC
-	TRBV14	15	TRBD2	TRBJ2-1	CASSQDPSGDNEQFF	TGTGCCAGCAGCCAAGACCCTAGCGGGGACAATGAGCAGTTCTTC
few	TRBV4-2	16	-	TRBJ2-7	CASSQDSGTGFDEQYF	TGTGCCAGCAGCCAAGATAGCGGGACAGGGTTTGACGAGCAGTACTTC
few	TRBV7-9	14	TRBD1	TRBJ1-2	CASSFLTGVDGYTF	TGTGCCAGCAGCTTTCTTACAGGGGTGGATGGCTACACCTTC
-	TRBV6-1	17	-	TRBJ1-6	CASSEAGAKSYNSPLHF	TGTGCCAGCAGTGAAGCGGGGGCCAAATCCTATAATTCACCCCTCCACTTT
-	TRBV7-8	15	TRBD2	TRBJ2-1	CASSFSGGPGNEQFF	TGTGCCAGCAGCTTTAGCGGGGGGCCCGGCAATGAGCAGTTCTTC
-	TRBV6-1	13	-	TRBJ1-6	CASSDRVDSPLHF	TGTGCCAGCAGTGACAGGGTTGACTCACCCCTCCACTTT
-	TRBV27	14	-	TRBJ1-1	CASSLYTGGTEAFF	TGTGCCAGCAGTTTATATACAGGTGGCACTGAAGCTTTCTTT
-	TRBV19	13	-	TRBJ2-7	CASSIGPGSEQYF	TGTGCCAGTAGTATAGGCCCAGGTTCCGAGCAGTACTTC
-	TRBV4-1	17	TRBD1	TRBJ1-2	CASSQEARQGGIYGYTF	TGCGCCAGCAGCCAAGAGGCCCGACAGGGTGGAATCTATGGCTACACCTTC
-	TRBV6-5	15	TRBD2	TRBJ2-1	CASSYSGATYNEQFF	TGTGCCAGCAGTTATAGCGGGGCAACCTACAATGAGCAGTTCTTC
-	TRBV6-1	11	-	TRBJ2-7	CASRFFYEQYF	TGTGCCAGCAGGTTCTTCTACGAGCAGTACTTC
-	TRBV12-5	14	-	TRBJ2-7	CASGPGGSTNEQYF	TGTGCTAGTGGACCGGGGGGCAGCACGAATGAGCAGTACTTC
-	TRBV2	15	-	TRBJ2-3	CASTERGILTDTQYF	TGTGCCAGCACCGAACGAGGGATTCTCACAGATACGCAGTATTTT
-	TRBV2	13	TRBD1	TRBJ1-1	CASNQQGYTEAFF	TGTGCCAGCAATCAACAGGGGTACACTGAAGCTTTCTTT
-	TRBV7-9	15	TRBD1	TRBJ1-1	CASSLVGQGNTEAFF	TGTGCCAGCAGCTTAGTCGGACAGGGGAACACTGAAGCTTTCTTT
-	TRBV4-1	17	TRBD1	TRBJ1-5	CASSQDPGQGRNQPQHF	TGCGCCAGCAGCCAAGATCCGGGACAGGGACGCAATCAGCCCCAGCATTTT
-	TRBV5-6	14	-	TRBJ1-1	CASSPRGMNTEAFF	TGTGCCAGCAGCCCGCGCGGGATGAACACTGAAGCTTTCTTT
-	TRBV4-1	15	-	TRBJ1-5	CASSLQGPSNQPQHF	TGCGCCAGCAGCTTACAGGGTCCGAGCAATCAGCCCCAGCATTTT
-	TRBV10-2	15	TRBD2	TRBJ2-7	CASSETTSGSYEQYF	TGCGCCAGCAGTGAGACCACTAGCGGGAGCTACGAGCAGTACTTC
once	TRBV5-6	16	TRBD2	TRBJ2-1	CASSFPPSGGHNEQFF	TGTGCCAGCAGCTTTCCCCCTAGCGGGGGCCACAATGAGCAGTTCTTC
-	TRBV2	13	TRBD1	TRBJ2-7	CASRGQGFYEQYF	TGTGCCAGCAGAGGACAGGGGTTCTACGAGCAGTACTTC
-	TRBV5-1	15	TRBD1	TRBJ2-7	CASSSGATGGDEQYF	TGCGCCAGCAGCTCCGGGGCCACAGGGGGTGACGAGCAGTACTTC
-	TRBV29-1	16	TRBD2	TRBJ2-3	CSVEGIQAGSTDTQYF	TGCAGCGTTGAGGGTATACAAGCGGGGAGCACAGATACGCAGTATTTT
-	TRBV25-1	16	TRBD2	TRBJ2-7	CASSAFSGTSGYEQYF	TGTGCCAGCAGTGCGTTTTCCGGGACTAGCGGCTACGAGCAGTACTTC
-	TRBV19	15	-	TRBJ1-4	CASSTAEASNEKLFF	TGTGCCAGTAGTACCGCAGAGGCGTCTAATGAAAAACTGTTTTTT
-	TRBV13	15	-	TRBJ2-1	CASSLGVSVLNEQFF	TGTGCCAGCAGCTTAGGCGTTTCAGTGCTCAATGAGCAGTTCTTC